Described below is a single TCR beta chain sequence and its context. The germline V gene encodes CDR1 SGHDN and CDR2 FVKESK. Between the trimmed V and J ends, which lost 4 bases and 10 bases, there was a span of 17 bases. There are 14 residues in the CDR3. The sample is drawn from a study of control samples from healthy donors and cancer patients. Using immunoSEQ multiplex PCR, the repertoire was profiled, and TCRdb retains in-frame clones only, with some absent. This table has about 120,000 clones, roughly 90% appearing once. Sequenced: PBMCs. This clonotype was sampled from a woman aged 55 to 70 with lung cancer. V usage is TRBV14 and J usage is TRBJ2-1; the D is unclear. The CDR3 loop reads CASSPLPGFREQFF. In DNA, the CDR3 is TGTGCCAGCAGCCCTCTTCCCGGGTTCAGGGAGCAGTTCTTC.